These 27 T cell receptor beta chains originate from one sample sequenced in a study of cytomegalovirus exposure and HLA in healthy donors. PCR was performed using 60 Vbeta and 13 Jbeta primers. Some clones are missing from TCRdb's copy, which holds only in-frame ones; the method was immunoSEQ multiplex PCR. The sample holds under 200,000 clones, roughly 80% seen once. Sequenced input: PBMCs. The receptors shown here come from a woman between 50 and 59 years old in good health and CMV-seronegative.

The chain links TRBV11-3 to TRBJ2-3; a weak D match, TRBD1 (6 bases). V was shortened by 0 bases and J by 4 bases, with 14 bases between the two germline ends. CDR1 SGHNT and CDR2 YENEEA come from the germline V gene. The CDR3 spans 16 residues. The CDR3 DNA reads TGTGCCAGCAGCTTAGAACAGGGCGGGTCCGCAGATACGCAGTATTTT. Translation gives CASSLEQGGSADTQYF.

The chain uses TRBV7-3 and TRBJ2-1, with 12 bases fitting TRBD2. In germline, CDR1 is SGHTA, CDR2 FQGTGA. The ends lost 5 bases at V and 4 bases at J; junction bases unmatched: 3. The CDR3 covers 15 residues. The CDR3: CASSPTSGGYNEQFF. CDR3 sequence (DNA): TGTGCCAGCAGCCCGACTAGCGGGGGTTACAATGAGCAGTTCTTC.

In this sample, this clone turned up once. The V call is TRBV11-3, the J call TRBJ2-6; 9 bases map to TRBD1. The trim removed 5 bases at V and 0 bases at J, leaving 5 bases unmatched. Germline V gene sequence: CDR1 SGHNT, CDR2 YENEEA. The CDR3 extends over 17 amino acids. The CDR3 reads CASSPGQGDSGANVLTF. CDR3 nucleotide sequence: TGTGCCAGCAGCCCGGGACAGGGAGACTCTGGGGCCAACGTCCTGACTTTC.

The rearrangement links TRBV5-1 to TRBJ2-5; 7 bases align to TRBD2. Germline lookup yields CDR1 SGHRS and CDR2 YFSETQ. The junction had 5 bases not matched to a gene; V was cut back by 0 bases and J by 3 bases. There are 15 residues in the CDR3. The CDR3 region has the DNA TGCGCCAGCAGCTTGGAGGGACTAACAGAAGAGACCCAGTACTTC. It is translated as CASSLEGLTEETQYF.

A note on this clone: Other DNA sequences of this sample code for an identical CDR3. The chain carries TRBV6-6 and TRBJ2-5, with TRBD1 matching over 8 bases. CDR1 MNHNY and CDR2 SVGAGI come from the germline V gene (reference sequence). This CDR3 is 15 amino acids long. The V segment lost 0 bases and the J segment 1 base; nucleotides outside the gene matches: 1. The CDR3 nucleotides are TGTGCCAGCAGTTACTCGGACAGGGCCCAAGAGACCCAGTACTTC. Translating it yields CASSYSDRAQETQYF.

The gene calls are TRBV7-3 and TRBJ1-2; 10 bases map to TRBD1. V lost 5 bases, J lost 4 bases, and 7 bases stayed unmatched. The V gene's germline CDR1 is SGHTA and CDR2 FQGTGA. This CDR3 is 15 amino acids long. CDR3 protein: CASSRGGQGTYGYTF. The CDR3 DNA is TGTGCCAGCAGCCGAGGGGGACAGGGGACCTATGGCTACACCTTC.

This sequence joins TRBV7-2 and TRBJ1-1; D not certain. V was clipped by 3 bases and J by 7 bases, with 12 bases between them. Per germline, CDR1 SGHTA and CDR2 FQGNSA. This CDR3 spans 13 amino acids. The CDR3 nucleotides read TGTGCCAGCAGCTTCAACAGCCCCTATGAAGCTTTCTTT. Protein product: CASSFNSPYEAFF.

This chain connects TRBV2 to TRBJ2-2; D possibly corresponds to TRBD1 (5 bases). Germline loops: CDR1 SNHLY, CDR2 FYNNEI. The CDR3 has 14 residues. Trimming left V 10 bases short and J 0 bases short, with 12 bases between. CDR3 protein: CAIRRVANTGELFF. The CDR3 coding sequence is TGTGCCATCCGCAGGGTAGCGAACACCGGGGAGCTGTTTTTT.

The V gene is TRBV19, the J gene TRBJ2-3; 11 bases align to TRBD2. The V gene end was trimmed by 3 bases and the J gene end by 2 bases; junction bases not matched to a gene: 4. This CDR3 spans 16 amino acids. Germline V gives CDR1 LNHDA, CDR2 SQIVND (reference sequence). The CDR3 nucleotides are TGTGCCAGTAGTATGGGACTAGCGGAACACACAGATACGCAGTATTTT. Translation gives CASSMGLAEHTDTQYF. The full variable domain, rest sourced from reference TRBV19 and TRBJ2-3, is DGGITQSPKYLFRKEGQNVTLSCEQNLNHDAMYWYRQDPGQGLRLIYYSQIVNDFQKGDIAEGYSVSREKKESFPLTVTSAQKNPTAFYLCASSMGLAEHTDTQYFGPGTRLTVL.

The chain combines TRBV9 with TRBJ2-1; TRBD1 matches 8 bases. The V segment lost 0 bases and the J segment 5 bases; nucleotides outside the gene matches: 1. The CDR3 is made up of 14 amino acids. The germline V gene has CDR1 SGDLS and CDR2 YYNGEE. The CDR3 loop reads CASSVGQGHNEQFF. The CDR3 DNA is TGTGCCAGCAGCGTAGGACAGGGGCACAATGAGCAGTTCTTC. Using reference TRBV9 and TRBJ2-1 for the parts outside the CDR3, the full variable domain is DSGVTQTPKHLITATGQRVTLRCSPRSGDLSVYWYQQSLDQGLQFLIQYYNGEERAKGNILERFSAQQFPDLHSELNLSSLELGDSALYFCASSVGQGHNEQFFGPGTRLTVL.

The DNA for the CDR3 is TGTGCCAGCAGCTTGGGCGCAGGGATAGGGACCTACGAGCAGTACTTC. Protein: CASSLGAGIGTYEQYF. The V and J genes are TRBV5-4 and TRBJ2-7, with a tentative D call TRBD1 (5 bases). This CDR3 comprises 16 residues. V dropped 0 bases and J dropped 2 bases, with 15 bases sitting between them. In germline, CDR1 is SGHNT, CDR2 YYREEE (reference sequence).

Written as DNA, the CDR3 is TGCGCCAGCACTGGGACAGGGGGCTCAGAGACCCAGTACTTC. Translating it yields CASTGTGGSETQYF. The rearrangement links TRBV5-1 to TRBJ2-5; 12 nucleotides match TRBD1. Germline-derived CDR1 and CDR2 are SGHRS and YFSETQ. V trimming: 6 bases; J trimming: 4 bases; junction bases outside the gene matches: 4. The CDR3 length is 14 residues.

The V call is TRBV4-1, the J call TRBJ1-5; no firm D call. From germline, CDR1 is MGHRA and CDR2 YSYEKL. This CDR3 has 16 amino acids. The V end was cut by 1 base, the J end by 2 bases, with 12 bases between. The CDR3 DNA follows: TGCGCCAGCAGCCAAGCTTCGGGAGTAGGCAATCAGCCCCAGCATTTT. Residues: CASSQASGVGNQPQHF.

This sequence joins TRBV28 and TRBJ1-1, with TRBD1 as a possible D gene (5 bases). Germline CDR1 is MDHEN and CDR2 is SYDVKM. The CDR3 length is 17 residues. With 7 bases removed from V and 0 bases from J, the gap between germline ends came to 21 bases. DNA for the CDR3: TGTGCCAGCACCTTGAGCAGGGTTAGAAAGTTGAACACTGAAGCTTTCTTT. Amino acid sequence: CASTLSRVRKLNTEAFF. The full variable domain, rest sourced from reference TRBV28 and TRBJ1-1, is DVKVTQSSRYLVKRTGEKVFLECVQDMDHENMFWYRQDPGLGLRLIYFSYDVKMKEKGDIPEGYSVSREKKERFSLILESASTNQTSMYLCASTLSRVRKLNTEAFFGQGTRLTVV.

CDR3 sequence: CASSLTGTGNQPQHF. The DNA for the CDR3 is TGCGCCAGCAGCTTAACCGGGACAGGGAATCAGCCCCAGCATTTT. This chain uses TRBV5-1 with TRBJ1-5, with TRBD1 identical over 9 bases. Trimming removed 2 bases from V and 4 bases from J; junction bases left unmatched: 4. CDR3 length: 15 amino acids. CDR1 and CDR2 from the germline V gene are SGHRS and YFSETQ.

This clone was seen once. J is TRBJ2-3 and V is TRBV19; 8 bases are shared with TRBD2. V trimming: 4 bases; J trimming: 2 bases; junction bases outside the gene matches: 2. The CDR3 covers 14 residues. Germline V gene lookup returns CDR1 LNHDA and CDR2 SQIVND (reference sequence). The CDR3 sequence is CASSKRGNTDTQYF. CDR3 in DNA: TGTGCCAGTAGTAAGCGGGGGAACACAGATACGCAGTATTTT.

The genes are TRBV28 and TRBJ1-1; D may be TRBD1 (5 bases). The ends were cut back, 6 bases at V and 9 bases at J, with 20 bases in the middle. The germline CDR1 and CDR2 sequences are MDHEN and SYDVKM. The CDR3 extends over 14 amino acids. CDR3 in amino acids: CASSRGTTSGQAFF. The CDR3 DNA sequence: TGTGCCAGCAGCCGCGGGACGACCTCGGGTCAAGCTTTCTTT.

CDR3 protein: CASSFQGGGTREQFF. For the CDR3, the DNA is TGCGCCAGCAGCTTCCAAGGGGGGGGGACTAGGGAGCAGTTCTTC. V usage is TRBV5-1 and J usage is TRBJ2-1, with TRBD2 matching over 8 bases. Germline loops: CDR1 SGHRS, CDR2 YFSETQ. The CDR3 length is 15 residues. J gave up 10 bases and V 2 bases, and 11 bases lay outside the gene matches.

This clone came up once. In DNA, the CDR3 is TGTGCCTTCGGACAGGGGAGCAATCAGCCCCAGCATTTT. This translates into CAFGQGSNQPQHF. The chain links TRBV30 to TRBJ1-5, with 9 bases that match TRBD1. Germline values: CDR1 GTSNPN, CDR2 SVGIG (reference sequence). This CDR3 region has 13 residues. The J segment lost 1 base and the V segment lost 7 bases, leaving 2 bases of the junction unmatched.

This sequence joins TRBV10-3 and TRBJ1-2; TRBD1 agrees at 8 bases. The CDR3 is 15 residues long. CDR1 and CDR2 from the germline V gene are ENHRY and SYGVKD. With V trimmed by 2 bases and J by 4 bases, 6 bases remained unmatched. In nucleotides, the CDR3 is TGTGCCATCAGTGAGACTGTGGACAGGGTCTATGGCTACACCTTC. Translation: CAISETVDRVYGYTF.

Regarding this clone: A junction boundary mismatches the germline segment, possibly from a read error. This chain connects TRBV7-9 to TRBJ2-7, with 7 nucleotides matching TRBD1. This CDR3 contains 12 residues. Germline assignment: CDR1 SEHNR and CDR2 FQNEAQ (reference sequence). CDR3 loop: CASSLGRGGPHF. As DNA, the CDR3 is TGTGCCAGCAGCTTGGGGAGAGGGGGCCCCCACTTC.

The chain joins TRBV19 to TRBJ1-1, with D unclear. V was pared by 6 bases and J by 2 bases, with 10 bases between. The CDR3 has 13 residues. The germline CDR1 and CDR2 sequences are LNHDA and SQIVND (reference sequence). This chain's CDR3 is CASRNSPNTEAFF. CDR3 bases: TGTGCCAGTAGAAACAGCCCTAACACTGAAGCTTTCTTT.

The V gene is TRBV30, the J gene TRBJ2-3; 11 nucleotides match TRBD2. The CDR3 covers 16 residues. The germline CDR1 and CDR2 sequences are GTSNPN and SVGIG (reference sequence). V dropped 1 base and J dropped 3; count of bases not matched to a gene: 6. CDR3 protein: CAWSAGTSGATDTQYF. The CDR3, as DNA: TGTGCCTGGAGTGCCGGGACTAGCGGCGCGACAGATACGCAGTATTTT.

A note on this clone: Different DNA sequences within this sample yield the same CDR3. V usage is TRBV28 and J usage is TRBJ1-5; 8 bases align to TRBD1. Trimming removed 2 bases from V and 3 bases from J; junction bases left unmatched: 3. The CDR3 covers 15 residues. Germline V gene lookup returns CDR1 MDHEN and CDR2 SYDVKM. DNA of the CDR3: TGTGCCAGCAGTTTACTGGACAGGGACAATCAGCCCCAGCATTTT. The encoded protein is CASSLLDRDNQPQHF.

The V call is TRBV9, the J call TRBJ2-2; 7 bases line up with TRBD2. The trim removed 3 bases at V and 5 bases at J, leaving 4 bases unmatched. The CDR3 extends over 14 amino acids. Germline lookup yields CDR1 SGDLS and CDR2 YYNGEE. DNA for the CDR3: TGTGCCAGCAGCGCAACTAGCGCGACCGGGGAGCTGTTTTTT. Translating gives CASSATSATGELFF.

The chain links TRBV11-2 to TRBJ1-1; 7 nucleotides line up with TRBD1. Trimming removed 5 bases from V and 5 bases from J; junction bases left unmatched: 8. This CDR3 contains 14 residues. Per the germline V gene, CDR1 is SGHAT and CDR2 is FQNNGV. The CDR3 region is CASSRLTGETEAFF. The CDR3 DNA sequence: TGTGCCAGCAGCCGACTTACAGGGGAGACTGAAGCTTTCTTT.

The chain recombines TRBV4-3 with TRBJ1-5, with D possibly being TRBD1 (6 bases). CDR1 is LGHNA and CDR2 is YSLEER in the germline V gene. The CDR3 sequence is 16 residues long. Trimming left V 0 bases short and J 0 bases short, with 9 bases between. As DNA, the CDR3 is TGCGCCAGCAGCCAAGAACGGACAGATAGCAATCAGCCCCAGCATTTT. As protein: CASSQERTDSNQPQHF.